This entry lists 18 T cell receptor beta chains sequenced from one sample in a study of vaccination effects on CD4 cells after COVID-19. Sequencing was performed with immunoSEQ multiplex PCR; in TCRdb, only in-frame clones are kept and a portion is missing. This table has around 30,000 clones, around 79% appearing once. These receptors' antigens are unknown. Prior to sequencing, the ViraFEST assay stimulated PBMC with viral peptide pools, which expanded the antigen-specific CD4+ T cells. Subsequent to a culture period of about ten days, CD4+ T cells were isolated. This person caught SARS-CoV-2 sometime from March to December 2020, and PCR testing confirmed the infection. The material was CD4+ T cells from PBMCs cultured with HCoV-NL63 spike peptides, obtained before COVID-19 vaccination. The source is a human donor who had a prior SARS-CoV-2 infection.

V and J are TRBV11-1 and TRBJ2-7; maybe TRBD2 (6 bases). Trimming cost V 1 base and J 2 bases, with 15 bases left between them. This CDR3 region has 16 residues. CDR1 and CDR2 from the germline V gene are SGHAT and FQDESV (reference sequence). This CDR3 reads CASSLDLGTPPYEQYF. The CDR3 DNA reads TGTGCCAGCAGCTTAGATCTGGGGACTCCTCCCTACGAGCAGTACTTC. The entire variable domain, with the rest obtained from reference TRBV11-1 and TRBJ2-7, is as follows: EAEVAQSPRYKITEKSQAVAFWCDPISGHATLYWYRQILGQGPELLVQFQDESVVDDSQLPKDRFSAERLKGVDSTLKIQPAELGDSAMYLCASSLDLGTPPYEQYFGPGTRLTVT.

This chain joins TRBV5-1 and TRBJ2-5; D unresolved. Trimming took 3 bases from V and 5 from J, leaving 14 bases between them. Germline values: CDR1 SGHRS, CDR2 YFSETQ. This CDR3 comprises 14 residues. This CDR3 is CASSSWQLGETQYF. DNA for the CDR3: TGCGCCAGCAGCTCATGGCAGCTTGGGGAGACCCAGTACTTC.

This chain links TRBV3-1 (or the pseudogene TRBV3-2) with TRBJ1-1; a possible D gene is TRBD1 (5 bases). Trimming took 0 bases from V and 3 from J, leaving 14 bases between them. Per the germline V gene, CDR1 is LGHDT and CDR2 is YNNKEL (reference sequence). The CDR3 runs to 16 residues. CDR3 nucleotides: TGTGCCAGCAGCCAAGATACCCCAGACAGATACACTGAAGCTTTCTTT. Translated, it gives CASSQDTPDRYTEAFF.

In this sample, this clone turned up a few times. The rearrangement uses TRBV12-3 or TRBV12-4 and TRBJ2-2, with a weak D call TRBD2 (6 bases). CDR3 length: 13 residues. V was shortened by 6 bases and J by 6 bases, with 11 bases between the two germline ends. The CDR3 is CASSRLESGELFF. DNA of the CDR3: TGTGCCAGCAGCAGACTAGAATCCGGGGAGCTGTTTTTT.

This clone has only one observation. This CDR3 reads CASSQDTTSGGAFNEQFF. The CDR3, as DNA: TGTGCCAGCAGCCAAGATACGACTAGCGGGGGGGCCTTCAATGAGCAGTTCTTC. This chain links TRBV4-2 with TRBJ2-1, with 14 bases matching TRBD2. Unmatched junction bases numbered 7, after V lost 0 bases and J lost 6 bases. The CDR3 loop spans 18 amino acids. Germline V CDR1 and CDR2: LGHNA, YNFKEQ.

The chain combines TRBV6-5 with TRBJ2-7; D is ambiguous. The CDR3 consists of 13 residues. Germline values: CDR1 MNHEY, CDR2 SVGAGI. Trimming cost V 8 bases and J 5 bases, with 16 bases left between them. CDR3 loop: CASRSTNRDEQYF. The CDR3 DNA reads TGTGCCAGCCGTTCCACGAACCGAGACGAGCAGTACTTC.

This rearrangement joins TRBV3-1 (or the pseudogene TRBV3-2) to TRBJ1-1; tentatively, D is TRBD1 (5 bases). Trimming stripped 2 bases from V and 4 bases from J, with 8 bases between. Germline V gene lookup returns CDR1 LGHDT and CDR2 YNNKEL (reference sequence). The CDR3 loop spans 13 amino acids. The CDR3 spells CASSQQGFTEAFF. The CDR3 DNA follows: TGTGCCAGCAGCCAACAGGGTTTCACTGAAGCTTTCTTT.

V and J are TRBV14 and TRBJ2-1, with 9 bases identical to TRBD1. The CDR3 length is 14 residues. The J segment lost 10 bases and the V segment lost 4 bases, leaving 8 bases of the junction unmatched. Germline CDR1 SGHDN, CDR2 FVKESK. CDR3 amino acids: CASSLGQGFEEQFF. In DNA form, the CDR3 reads TGTGCCAGCAGCCTCGGACAGGGGTTTGAAGAGCAGTTCTTC.

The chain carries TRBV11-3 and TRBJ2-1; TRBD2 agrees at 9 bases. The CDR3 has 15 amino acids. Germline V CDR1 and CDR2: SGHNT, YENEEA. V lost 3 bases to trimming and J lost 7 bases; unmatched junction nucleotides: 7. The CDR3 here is CASSFSLAGINEQFF. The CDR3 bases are TGTGCCAGCAGCTTTAGTCTAGCGGGGATAAATGAGCAGTTCTTC.

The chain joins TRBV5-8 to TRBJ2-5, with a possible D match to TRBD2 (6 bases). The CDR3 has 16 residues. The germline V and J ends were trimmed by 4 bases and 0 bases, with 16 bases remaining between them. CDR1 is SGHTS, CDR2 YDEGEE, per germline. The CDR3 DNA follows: TGTGCCAGCAGCACTGGGGCAGGAGGGCACCAAGAGACCCAGTACTTC. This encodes CASSTGAGGHQETQYF.

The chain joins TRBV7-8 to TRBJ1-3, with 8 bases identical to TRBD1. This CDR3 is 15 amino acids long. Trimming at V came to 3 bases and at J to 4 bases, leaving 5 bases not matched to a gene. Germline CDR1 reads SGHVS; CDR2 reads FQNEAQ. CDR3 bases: TGTGCCAGCAGCTTGGGCAGGGGGCGCGGAAACACCATATATTTT. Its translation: CASSLGRGRGNTIYF.

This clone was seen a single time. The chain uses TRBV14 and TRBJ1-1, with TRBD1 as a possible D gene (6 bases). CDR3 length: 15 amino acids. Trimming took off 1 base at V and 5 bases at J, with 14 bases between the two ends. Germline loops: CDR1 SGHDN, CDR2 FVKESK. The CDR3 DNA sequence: TGTGCCAGCAGCCAAGGATGGACAGAGGGTACTGAAGCTTTCTTT. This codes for CASSQGWTEGTEAFF.

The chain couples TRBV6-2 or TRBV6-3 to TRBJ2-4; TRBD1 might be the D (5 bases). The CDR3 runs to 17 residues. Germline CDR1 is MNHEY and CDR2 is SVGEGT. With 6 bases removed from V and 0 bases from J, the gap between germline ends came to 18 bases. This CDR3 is CASSPPQGRLAKNIQYF. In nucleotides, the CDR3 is TGTGCCAGCAGCCCTCCCCAGGGCCGTCTAGCCAAAAACATTCAGTACTTC.

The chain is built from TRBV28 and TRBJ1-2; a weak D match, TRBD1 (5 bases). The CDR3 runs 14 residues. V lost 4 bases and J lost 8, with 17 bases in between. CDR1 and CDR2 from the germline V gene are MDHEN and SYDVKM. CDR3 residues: CASSSPGMVWGYTF. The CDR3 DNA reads TGTGCCAGCAGTTCGCCAGGGATGGTGTGGGGCTACACCTTC.

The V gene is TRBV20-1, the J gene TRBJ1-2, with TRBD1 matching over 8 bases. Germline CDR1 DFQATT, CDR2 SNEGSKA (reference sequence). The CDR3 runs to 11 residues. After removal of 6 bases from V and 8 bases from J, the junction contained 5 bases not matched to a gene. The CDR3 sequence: CSALHRGGYTF. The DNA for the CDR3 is TGCAGTGCACTTCACAGGGGGGGCTACACCTTC.

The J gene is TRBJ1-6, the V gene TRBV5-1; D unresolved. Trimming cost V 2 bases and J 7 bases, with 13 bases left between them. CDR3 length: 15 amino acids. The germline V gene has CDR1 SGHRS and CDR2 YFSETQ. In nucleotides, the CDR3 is TGCGCCAGCAGCTTAGAGACGGATGGGAATTCACCCCTCCACTTT. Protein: CASSLETDGNSPLHF.

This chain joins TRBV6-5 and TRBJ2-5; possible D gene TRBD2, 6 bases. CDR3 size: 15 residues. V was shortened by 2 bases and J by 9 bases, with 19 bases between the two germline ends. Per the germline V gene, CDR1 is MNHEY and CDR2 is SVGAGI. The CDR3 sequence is CASSYPSWSPGAQYF. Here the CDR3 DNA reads TGTGCCAGCAGTTACCCTTCCTGGAGCCCGGGGGCCCAGTACTTC.

The DNA for the CDR3 is TGTGCCACCAGGATAAGGACAGGGGGGGACACAGATACGCAGTATTTT. Residues: CATRIRTGGDTDTQYF. The V call is TRBV21-1, the J call TRBJ2-3; TRBD1, the table's D call, was not compared with the DNA. TRBV21-1 is classified as a pseudogene. The CDR3 length is 16 residues.